The subject of this entry is one T cell receptor (beta chain). These data are taken from a study of blood T cell repertoires in COVID-19. The CDR3 is made up of 16 amino acids. The junction had 3 bases not matched to a gene; V was cut back by 3 bases and J by 7 bases. Germline V gene data show CDR1 as MDHEN and CDR2 as SYDVKM. The method was immunoSEQ multiplex PCR; TCRdb's version includes in-frame clones alone and lacks a portion of them. The sample has roughly 200,000 clones, approximately 86% seen once. J is TRBJ2-1 and V is TRBV28; 16 bases match TRBD2. Material: PBMCs or T cells enriched from blood (not recorded which). This TCR was sampled from a woman aged 35 to 49 with acute COVID-19. The CDR3 sequence is CASSFGGLAGGNEQFF. CDR3 nucleotide sequence: TGTGCCAGCAGTTTCGGGGGACTAGCGGGAGGGAATGAGCAGTTCTTC.